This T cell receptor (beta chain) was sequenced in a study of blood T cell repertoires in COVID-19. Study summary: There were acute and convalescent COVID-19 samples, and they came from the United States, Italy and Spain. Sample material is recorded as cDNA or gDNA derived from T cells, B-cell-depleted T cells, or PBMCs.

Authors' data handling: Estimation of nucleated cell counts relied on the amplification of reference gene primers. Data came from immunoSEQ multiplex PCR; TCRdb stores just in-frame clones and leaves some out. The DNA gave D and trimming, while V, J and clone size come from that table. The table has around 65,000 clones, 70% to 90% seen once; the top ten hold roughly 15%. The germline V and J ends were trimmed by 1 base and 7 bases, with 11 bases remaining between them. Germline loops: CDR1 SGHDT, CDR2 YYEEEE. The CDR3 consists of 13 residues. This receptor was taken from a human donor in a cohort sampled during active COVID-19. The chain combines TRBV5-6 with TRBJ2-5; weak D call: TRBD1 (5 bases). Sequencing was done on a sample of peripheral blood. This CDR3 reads CASSLKGARTQYF. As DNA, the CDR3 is TGTGCCAGCAGCTTGAAAGGGGCTAGGACCCAGTACTTC.